The rows below give T cell receptor beta chains drawn from one sample of a study of CD4 T cells in relation to SARS-CoV-2 and coronaviruses. Libraries were prepared by immunoSEQ multiplex PCR; TCRdb keeps only in-frame clonotypes and omits some of them. The sample contains around 16,000 clones, 80% to 85% of which appear only once. No cognate antigen is known for these TCRs. The specimen was CD4+ T cells from PBMCs, cultured in vitro. These receptors were obtained from a human donor in good health. Each CDR3 is given with its conserved first and last residue.

j_call: TRBJ1-1; v_call: TRBV25-1; cdr3_aa: CASRRTGTEAFF
j_call: TRBJ2-3; v_call: TRBV19; cdr3_aa: CATRSLADTQYF
j_call: TRBJ1-1; v_call: TRBV12-3/TRBV12-4; cdr3_aa: CASSFGGEAFF
j_call: TRBJ1-1; v_call: TRBV27; cdr3_aa: CASKFGQGEAFF
j_call: TRBJ1-3; v_call: TRBV12-2; cdr3_aa: CASRLRDPSSGNTIYF
j_call: TRBJ1-2; v_call: TRBV7-3; cdr3_aa: CASSLGPLSYGYTF
j_call: TRBJ1-4; v_call: TRBV5-1; cdr3_aa: CASSYQGAESEKLFF
j_call: TRBJ1-5; v_call: TRBV20-1; cdr3_aa: CSASIPGRAQHF
j_call: TRBJ2-1; v_call: TRBV5-4; cdr3_aa: CASSYGTSGNEQFF
j_call: TRBJ1-3; v_call: TRBV5-1; cdr3_aa: CASSLGGSGNTIYF
j_call: TRBJ1-1; v_call: TRBV7-9; cdr3_aa: CASSLDSSEAFF
j_call: TRBJ2-7; v_call: TRBV1; cdr3_aa: CTSSQSKASGTDSYEQYF
j_call: TRBJ1-2; v_call: TRBV7-9; cdr3_aa: CASSLAPANYGYTF
j_call: TRBJ1-1; v_call: TRBV20-1; cdr3_aa: CSASGRVTEAFF
j_call: TRBJ1-1; v_call: TRBV11-2; cdr3_aa: CASRLVRAGYTEAFF
j_call: TRBJ2-7; v_call: TRBV24-1; cdr3_aa: CATSDLTRMYF
j_call: TRBJ2-6; v_call: TRBV28; cdr3_aa: CASSFAETSSGANVLTF
j_call: TRBJ2-2; v_call: TRBV11-3; cdr3_aa: CASSRTGSNTGELFF
j_call: TRBJ1-2; v_call: TRBV10-3; cdr3_aa: CAISKTDGYTF
j_call: TRBJ2-7; v_call: TRBV18; cdr3_aa: CASSPPPGQNIPEQYF
j_call: TRBJ1-1; v_call: TRBV14; cdr3_aa: CASSQQNTEAFF
j_call: TRBJ2-2; v_call: TRBV28; cdr3_aa: CASGGGGTGELFF
j_call: TRBJ1-2; v_call: TRBV28; cdr3_aa: CASSSPRGLKWGYTF
j_call: TRBJ2-1; v_call: TRBV15; cdr3_aa: CATSRETEQFF
j_call: TRBJ2-1; v_call: TRBV24-1; cdr3_aa: CATSDLRMKRSANSYNEQFF
j_call: TRBJ2-3; v_call: TRBV2; cdr3_aa: CASSDRGHTQYF
j_call: TRBJ1-1; v_call: TRBV5-1; cdr3_aa: CASSLEQGLQGEAFF
j_call: TRBJ2-1; v_call: TRBV20-1; cdr3_aa: CSASEFPGAYNEQFF
j_call: TRBJ1-1; v_call: TRBV6-6; cdr3_aa: CASSLMRARDTEAFF
j_call: TRBJ1-3; v_call: TRBV28; cdr3_aa: CASSFSGAHTIYF
j_call: TRBJ2-7; v_call: TRBV28; cdr3_aa: CASSPGTGDYEQYF
j_call: TRBJ1-2; v_call: TRBV9; cdr3_aa: CASSVSHRSLYGYTF
j_call: TRBJ1-1; v_call: TRBV5-4; cdr3_aa: CASSPELNTEAFF
j_call: TRBJ1-2; v_call: TRBV6-5; cdr3_aa: CASSLRRTENYGYTF
j_call: TRBJ2-5; v_call: TRBV19; cdr3_aa: CASREGTTQYF
j_call: TRBJ1-2; v_call: TRBV19; cdr3_aa: CASSTGFPNYGYTF
j_call: TRBJ2-1; v_call: TRBV28; cdr3_aa: CASNELGNEQFF
j_call: TRBJ2-3; v_call: TRBV7-9; cdr3_aa: CASSLYRDRTDTQYF
j_call: TRBJ1-1; v_call: TRBV18; cdr3_aa: CASSPSLPLDSDGTEAFF
j_call: TRBJ2-1; v_call: TRBV5-1; cdr3_aa: CASSSKNPSGQGIFFYNEQFF
j_call: TRBJ1-1; v_call: TRBV2; cdr3_aa: CASSLGHENTEAFF
j_call: TRBJ2-2; v_call: TRBV14; cdr3_aa: CASSHPPGINTGELFF
j_call: TRBJ2-7; v_call: TRBV5-6; cdr3_aa: CASSLLAGGTHEQYF